This TCR beta chain originates from a study of spatial heterogeneity in lung cancer. Study in general: For the average unique TCR and UMI combination, more than eight occurrences appeared in raw reads.

The CDR3 has 16 residues. Trimming removed 0 bases from V and 5 bases from J, with 20 bases in between. The germline gives CDR1 DFQATT, CDR2 SNEGSKA (reference sequence). Regarding time point: sample taken at primary tumor resection. Sequencing of whole RNA from tumor, nontumor lung or frozen PBMC involved no sorting. A total of under 80 untreated early-stage non-small cell lung cancer patients served as donors. This clonotype was detected ten times or more. Every individual TCR cDNA molecule carried its own unique molecular identifier, which allowed correction of PCR and sequencing errors. TCRdb processed the 5' RACE reads anew with MiXCR; each CDR3 protein has one entry. In the table there are several thousand distinct CDR3 sequences, roughly 15% of which are singletons.

The sample in question was PBMCs, obtained at surgery. The chain joins TRBV20-1 to TRBJ2-7; a weak D match, TRBD2 (6 bases). The TCR comes from a male donor with early-stage non-small cell lung cancer. CDR3: CSARDRRTGDVDEQYF. Here the CDR3 DNA reads TGCAGTGCTAGAGATCGAAGAACGGGAGATGTAGACGAGCAGTACTTC.